This TCR beta chain was captured in a study of blood T cell repertoires in COVID-19. Overall study context: The United States, Italy and Spain were the sources of the acute and convalescent COVID-19 samples. Sources were T cells, B-cell-depleted T cells, or PBMCs; the material itself was cDNA or gDNA.

Study processing details: Amplification of reference gene primers provided the estimated nucleated cell counts. The protocol was immunoSEQ multiplex PCR, while the TCRdb copy is restricted to in-frame clones and leaves out a portion. That table is the source of V, J and clone size, and D and trimming were worked out from the DNA. The sample lists 180,000 or so clones, approximately 80% occurring once. V gave up 4 bases and J gave up 4 bases; unmatched junction bases: 6. The CDR3 sequence is 15 residues long. Per the germline V gene, CDR1 is LGHDT and CDR2 is YNNKEL (reference sequence). Material for sequencing was peripheral blood. The chain employs TRBV3-1 (or the pseudogene TRBV3-2) and TRBJ2-7; 11 nucleotides agree with TRBD2. This clonotype was obtained from a woman between 50 and 59 years old with active or convalescent COVID-19. The CDR3 sequence is CASSPSLAGVYEQYF. Written as DNA, the CDR3 is TGTGCCAGCAGCCCTTCACTAGCGGGAGTTTACGAGCAGTACTTC.